The 26 T cell receptor beta chains presented below share a single source sample, sequenced in a study of cytomegalovirus exposure and HLA in healthy donors. Use of 60 Vbeta and 13 Jbeta primers characterized the PCR. Profiled with immunoSEQ multiplex PCR; TCRdb holds only in-frame clones, not every one. The sample consists of about 140,000 clones, around 75% of them appearing once. The sample taken for sequencing was PBMCs. The source is a middle-aged man in good health and CMV-seronegative.

The sample holds a few counts of this clone. The chain joins TRBV2 to TRBJ1-5; D unresolved. CDR3 size: 14 residues. Germline values: CDR1 SNHLY, CDR2 FYNNEI. V dropped 2 bases and J dropped 6 bases, with 11 bases sitting between them. The CDR3 sequence: CASSEYRTAQPQHF. Here the CDR3 DNA reads TGTGCCAGCAGTGAATATAGAACAGCTCAGCCCCAGCATTTT.

The CDR3 here is CASSPTTGGLGQPQHF. The CDR3 nucleotides are TGTGCCAGCAGTCCCACCACAGGGGGCTTGGGTCAGCCCCAGCATTTT. The gene calls are TRBV27 and TRBJ1-5, with 9 bases aligning to TRBD1. The V segment lost 5 bases and the J segment 6 bases; nucleotides outside the gene matches: 11. Looked up from germline, CDR1 is MNHEY and CDR2 is SMNVEV (reference sequence). The CDR3 runs 16 residues.

This chain links TRBV6-5 with TRBJ1-5; 7 bases fit TRBD1. Germline CDR1 and CDR2: MNHEY and SVGAGI. The CDR3 spans 14 residues. V was pared by 5 bases and J by 5 bases, with 6 bases of the junction left unmatched. CDR3: CASSPQGGHQPQHF. CDR3 bases: TGTGCCAGCAGTCCTCAGGGGGGTCATCAGCCCCAGCATTTT.

The chain combines TRBV9 with TRBJ2-3; tentative D call: TRBD2 (6 bases). Germline V gene sequence: CDR1 SGDLS, CDR2 YYNGEE. The CDR3 is 15 amino acids. V gave up 7 bases and J gave up 0 bases, with 15 bases separating them. Here the CDR3 DNA reads TGTGCCAGCTCCTTTGGCGGGACTAGCACAGATACGCAGTATTTT. It translates to CASSFGGTSTDTQYF.

This sequence joins TRBV5-6 and TRBJ1-1; D is perhaps TRBD1 (5 bases). V was clipped by 0 bases and J by 3 bases, with 24 bases between them. Per germline, CDR1 SGHDT and CDR2 YYEEEE. The CDR3 runs to 19 residues. CDR3 nucleotides: TGTGCCAGCAGCTTGGCCGCGGGGGTAGAGGGGTCGTGGGACACTGAAGCTTTCTTT. It encodes CASSLAAGVEGSWDTEAFF.

This chain uses TRBV29-1 with TRBJ1-2; D is undetermined. Trimming left V 0 bases short and J 8 bases short, with 25 bases between. The CDR3 is 17 amino acids. Germline CDR1 is SQVTM and CDR2 is ANQGSEA. CDR3 amino acids: CSVEDSGIGFFLGGYTF. In nucleotides, the CDR3 is TGCAGCGTTGAAGATTCCGGGATAGGGTTTTTTTTGGGCGGCTACACCTTC. Supplemented by reference TRBV29-1 and TRBJ1-2, the full variable domain reads SAVISQKPSRDICQRGTSLTIQCQVDSQVTMMFWYRQQPGQSLTLIATANQGSEATYESGFVIDKFPISRPNLTFSTLTVSNMSPEDSSIYLCSVEDSGIGFFLGGYTFGSGTRLTVV.

The chain recombines TRBV7-9 with TRBJ1-2, with 9 bases aligning to TRBD1. J lost 4 bases, V lost 1 base, and 4 bases had no gene match. The germline gives CDR1 SEHNR, CDR2 FQNEAQ (reference sequence). The CDR3 runs 15 residues. Written as DNA, the CDR3 is TGTGCCAGCAGCTTAGAACAGGGGGCCAGCTATGGCTACACCTTC. Translating it yields CASSLEQGASYGYTF.

The chain is built from TRBV6-6 and TRBJ1-1; perhaps TRBD1 as D (5 bases). Germline CDR1 and CDR2: MNHNY and SVGAGI (reference sequence). The CDR3 covers 13 residues. V lost 4 bases and J lost 5, with 11 bases in between. The CDR3 loop is CASSSGGFTEAFF. For the CDR3, the DNA is TGTGCCAGCAGTTCCGGGGGGTTTACTGAAGCTTTCTTT.

This clone was counted a few times. The rearrangement uses TRBV19 and TRBJ1-3; D is perhaps TRBD1 (6 bases). CDR3 length: 15 residues. Germline CDR1 reads LNHDA; CDR2 reads SQIVND (reference sequence). The V end lost 5 bases, the J end lost 1 base, and 12 bases lay between the germline ends. The CDR3 bases are TGTGCCAGTAGTCTCCCGAGGGGGTCTGGAAACACCATATATTTT. Its protein is CASSLPRGSGNTIYF.

This sequence joins TRBV7-3 and TRBJ2-2; 8 nucleotides align to TRBD2. V was clipped by 5 bases and J by 1 base; unmatched bases: 9. Germline V gene data show CDR1 as SGHTA and CDR2 as FQGTGA. The CDR3 has 17 amino acids. CDR3 sequence reads: CASSLQAGGLNTGELFF. For the CDR3, the DNA is TGTGCCAGCAGCCTTCAGGCGGGGGGCTTGAACACCGGGGAGCTGTTTTTT.

This rearrangement joins TRBV28 to TRBJ2-1; D is unresolved. The CDR3 has 14 residues. V lost 6 bases and J lost 4, with 13 bases in between. Per the germline V gene, CDR1 is MDHEN and CDR2 is SYDVKM. CDR3 amino acids: CASRERPSYNEQFF. The CDR3, as DNA: TGTGCCAGCAGGGAGCGTCCGTCTTACAATGAGCAGTTCTTC.

The chain recombines TRBV5-1 with TRBJ1-2; D is undetermined. Trimming took 4 bases from V and 7 from J, leaving 17 bases between them. Germline values: CDR1 SGHRS, CDR2 YFSETQ. This CDR3 comprises 14 residues. CDR3: CASSAEPDGGGYTF. CDR3 nucleotide sequence: TGCGCCAGCAGCGCCGAGCCCGACGGAGGTGGCTACACCTTC.

The chain is built from TRBV19 and TRBJ1-2; D might be TRBD1 (6 bases). V shed 3 bases and J shed 6 bases, with 11 bases lying between them. This CDR3 comprises 13 residues. Germline-derived CDR1 and CDR2 are LNHDA and SQIVND (reference sequence). CDR3 residues: CASSIQNRDGYTF. The CDR3 bases are TGTGCCAGTAGTATTCAGAACAGGGATGGCTACACCTTC.

The chain links TRBV7-9 to TRBJ2-4, with D perhaps TRBD1 (6 bases). Germline V gene lookup returns CDR1 SEHNR and CDR2 FQNEAQ (reference sequence). This CDR3 has 17 residues. With 6 bases removed from V and 2 bases from J, the gap between germline ends came to 20 bases. The CDR3 DNA reads as TGTGCCAGCAGACCACCCGGGACACGGATTTCCAAAAACATTCAGTACTTC. This gives the protein CASRPPGTRISKNIQYF.

V and J are TRBV27 and TRBJ2-5; 8 bases are a match to TRBD1. Germline-derived CDR1 and CDR2 are MNHEY and SMNVEV (reference sequence). CDR3 length: 16 amino acids. The V gene end was trimmed by 7 bases and the J gene end by 2 bases; junction bases not matched to a gene: 12. CDR3: CASNPGQGLGQETQYF. Here the CDR3 DNA reads TGTGCCAGCAATCCAGGACAGGGTTTGGGACAAGAGACCCAGTACTTC.

CDR3 in DNA: TGCGCCAGCAGTCGGGACAGGGTTAGGGAAAAACTGTTTTTT. This translates into CASSRDRVREKLFF. This chain uses TRBV5-1 with TRBJ1-4; 9 nucleotides line up with TRBD1. CDR1 SGHRS and CDR2 YFSETQ come from the germline V gene. This CDR3 is built from 14 residues. Germline trimming cut 5 bases from V and 8 bases from J; bases unmatched to any gene: 7.

V is TRBV9 and J is TRBJ2-2, with 8 bases identical to TRBD2. The CDR3 is made up of 19 amino acids. Germline V gene sequence: CDR1 SGDLS, CDR2 YYNGEE. V lost 3 bases and J lost 1; bases outside the gene matches: 14. The CDR3 reads CASSAPTGGPKGNTGELFF. In DNA form, the CDR3 reads TGTGCCAGCAGCGCCCCAACGGGGGGGCCGAAAGGGAACACCGGGGAGCTGTTTTTT.

The chain is built from TRBV10-2 and TRBJ1-1, with a tentative D call TRBD1 (6 bases). Trimming took 10 bases from V and 7 from J, leaving 19 bases between them. CDR3 length: 13 residues. In germline, CDR1 is WSHSY, CDR2 SAAADI. Here the CDR3 reads CATSGAGAGEAFF. The CDR3 DNA reads TGCGCCACCTCCGGCGCAGGGGCCGGTGAAGCTTTCTTT.

The chain uses TRBV7-8 and TRBJ2-3; 12 bases map to TRBD2. The CDR3 is made up of 16 amino acids. Germline-derived CDR1 and CDR2 are SGHVS and FQNEAQ. J lost 4 bases, V lost 5 bases, and 7 bases had no gene match. The CDR3 protein is CASSGRLAGVSDTQYF. The CDR3 DNA is TGTGCCAGCAGCGGACGACTAGCGGGGGTGTCAGATACGCAGTATTTT.

V and J are TRBV6-5 and TRBJ2-7; no clear D. V shed 5 bases and J shed 3 bases, with 14 bases lying between them. The CDR3 consists of 14 residues. Per the germline V gene, CDR1 is MNHEY and CDR2 is SVGAGI. This CDR3 reads CASSESARGYEQYF. DNA of the CDR3: TGTGCCAGCAGTGAATCGGCCAGAGGCTACGAGCAGTACTTC.

V is TRBV5-1 and J is TRBJ2-1; the D gene is possibly TRBD1 (7 bases). CDR3 size: 17 residues. Germline V gives CDR1 SGHRS, CDR2 YFSETQ. Trimming removed 2 bases from V and 8 bases from J, with 23 bases in between. The CDR3: CASSFMQGGNTRDEQFF. The CDR3 DNA is TGCGCCAGCAGCTTTATGCAGGGGGGAAATACACGCGATGAGCAGTTCTTC.

This clone occurred once. The V gene is TRBV7-9, the J gene TRBJ1-2; 7 bases match TRBD1. Germline CDR1 and CDR2: SEHNR and FQNEAQ (reference sequence). The trim removed 4 bases at V and 4 bases at J, leaving 6 bases unmatched. The CDR3 consists of 14 residues. This CDR3 reads CASSWYRGGYGYTF. The CDR3 DNA sequence: TGTGCCAGCAGCTGGTACAGGGGCGGCTATGGCTACACCTTC.

This clone was recorded once. At one end the junction does not follow the germline gene, possibly because of a read error. V gene TRBV12-5 combines with J gene TRBJ1-2, with D possibly TRBD1 on 5 matching bases. The CDR3 is made up of 17 amino acids. CDR1 and CDR2 from the germline V gene are LGHNT and FRNRAP. CDR3 in amino acids: CASGLPGHGSQSYGYPF. In nucleotides, the CDR3 is TGTGCTAGTGGTCTTCCTGGACACGGGAGTCAAAGTTATGGCTACCCCTTC.

The chain recombines TRBV5-8 with TRBJ1-5; D perhaps matches TRBD1 (5 bases). Germline loops: CDR1 SGHTS, CDR2 YDEGEE. V lost 4 bases and J 7 bases, leaving 15 bases between the germline ends. The CDR3 length is 14 residues. The CDR3 DNA reads TGTGCCAGCAGCATTACAGGTCCCCGGCAGCCCCAGCATTTT. Its translation: CASSITGPRQPQHF.

The chain is built from TRBV28 and TRBJ1-4; tentatively, D is TRBD1 (5 bases). The CDR3 runs to 14 residues. The V gene's germline CDR1 is MDHEN and CDR2 SYDVKM. The V gene lost 5 bases and the J gene lost 7 bases, with 14 bases spanning the gap. The CDR3 loop reads CASSTSQGGEKLFF. The CDR3 coding sequence is TGTGCCAGCAGTACCTCGCAGGGCGGTGAAAAACTGTTTTTT.

A word on this clone: The junction does not match germline at one end; this may be a read error. The gene calls are TRBV7-9 and TRBJ2-7, with D possibly TRBD2 on 6 matching bases. This CDR3 is built from 12 residues. From germline, CDR1 is SEHNR and CDR2 FQNEAQ (reference sequence). CDR3 DNA: TGTTCCAGCAGCTTCGGGGGCTACGAGCAGTACTTC. Translated: CSSSFGGYEQYF. The full variable domain, in which reference TRBV7-9 and TRBJ2-7 provide the parts outside the CDR3, is DTGVSQNPRHKITKRGQNVTFRCDPISEHNRLYWYRQTLGQGPEFLTYFQNEAQLEKSRLLSDRFSAERPKGSFSTLEIQRTEQGDSAMYLCSSSFGGYEQYFGPGTRLTVT.